A single T cell receptor (beta chain) is shown here with its context. Antigen specificity is unknown. CDR1 and CDR2 from the germline V gene are LNHDA and SQIVND (reference sequence). The CDR3 totals 15 residues. Between the trimmed V and J ends, which lost 8 bases and 0 bases, there was a span of 14 bases. These data belong to a study of cytomegalovirus exposure and HLA in healthy donors. Study outcomes and limitations: Prior analysis indicated that the majority of TCR beta V segments exhibited productivity approximately 87% or approximately 30% of the time. Some segments of the V type, notably TRBV6-2 and TRBV6-3, were excluded as indistinguishable.

The primer mix had 60 Vbeta and 13 Jbeta primers. TCRdb's table, derived via immunoSEQ multiplex PCR, lists solely in-frame clones and lacks some. The sample gives 150,000 or so clones, 77% of which show up once; 1.5% to 2% is in the top ten. The material sequenced was PBMCs. The V and J genes are TRBV19 and TRBJ1-5; TRBD1 is a possible D gene (5 bases). The receptor's source is a young woman in good health and CMV-seronegative. The CDR3, as DNA: TGTGCCAGTCGTCCCGGGACTTATAGCAATCAGCCCCAGCATTTT. Translated: CASRPGTYSNQPQHF.